A selection of T cell receptor beta chains follows, all from one sample in a study of CD8+ T cells in alopecia areata. Repertoires were generated with immunoSEQ multiplex PCR, while TCRdb's copy carries only in-frame clones and drops some. The sample has fewer than 250,000 clones; 60% to 70% are singletons. The sequenced sample was CD4+ T cells sorted from blood, obtained at week 4, from a patient treated with tofacitinib. All receptors come from a human donor with alopecia areata. Both conserved end residues are part of each CDR3. Fields, in order: V gene, clone size, J gene, D gene, CDR3 protein, CDR3 DNA. A D gene is named only where the DNA matches it firmly. Size is omitted from some rows. Given values are once, few, many or a class for expanded clones.

V: TRBV28; size: .; J: TRBJ2-7; D: .; CDR3: CASKGGGGSYEQYF; DNA: TGTGCCAGCAAGGGGGGAGGGGGCTCCTACGAGCAGTACTTC
V: TRBV30; size: .; J: TRBJ1-5; D: .; CDR3: CAWSVGGNQPQHF; DNA: TGTGCCTGGAGTGTTGGGGGGAATCAGCCCCAGCATTTT
V: TRBV7-8; size: .; J: TRBJ2-5; D: .; CDR3: CASSLTNPQETQYF; DNA: TGTGCCAGCAGCTTAACCAATCCCCAAGAGACCCAGTACTTC
V: TRBV19; size: .; J: TRBJ2-1; D: TRBD2; CDR3: CASSTSGGNEQFF; DNA: TGTGCCAGTAGTACTAGCGGGGGTAATGAGCAGTTCTTC
V: TRBV19; size: .; J: TRBJ2-2; D: .; CDR3: CASSGTTNTGELFF; DNA: TGTGCCAGTAGCGGGACAACGAACACCGGGGAGCTGTTTTTT
V: TRBV30; size: .; J: TRBJ2-1; D: .; CDR3: CAKRDSPYNEQFF; DNA: TGTGCAAAGCGGGACAGTCCCTACAATGAGCAGTTCTTC
V: TRBV4-3; size: .; J: TRBJ2-7; D: .; CDR3: CASSQDVGGGAFRKYF; DNA: .
V: TRBV9; size: once; J: TRBJ2-6; D: TRBD2; CDR3: CASSVLAGVSVGANVLTF; DNA: TGTGCCAGCAGCGTCTTAGCGGGAGTATCGGTGGGGGCCAACGTCCTGACTTTC
V: TRBV30; size: .; J: TRBJ1-2; D: .; CDR3: CASRNTNYGYTF; DNA: TGTGCCTCCCGGAATACTAACTATGGCTACACCTTC
V: TRBV7-2; size: .; J: TRBJ1-5; D: .; CDR3: CASSLAGSGSNQPQHF; DNA: TGTGCCAGCAGCTTAGCCGGTTCGGGTAGCAATCAGCCCCAGCATTTT
V: TRBV25-1; size: once; J: TRBJ2-5; D: .; CDR3: CASRTTGTETQYF; DNA: TGTGCCAGCAGAACAACAGGGACTGAGACCCAGTACTTC
V: TRBV14; size: .; J: TRBJ2-2; D: TRBD2; CDR3: CASSPRLAGVGGELFF; DNA: TGTGCCAGCAGCCCTCGACTAGCGGGAGTAGGTGGGGAGCTGTTTTTT
V: TRBV30; size: .; J: TRBJ1-5; D: TRBD1; CDR3: CAWSLDRGNQPQHF; DNA: TGTGCCTGGAGCCTGGACAGGGGAAATCAGCCCCAGCATTTT
V: TRBV5-1; size: .; J: TRBJ1-4; D: .; CDR3: CASSSQTNEKLFF; DNA: TGCGCCAGCAGCTCACAGACAAATGAAAAACTGTTTTTT
V: TRBV25-1; size: few; J: TRBJ1-1; D: .; CDR3: CASSATWGNTEAFF; DNA: TGTGCCAGCAGTGCGACTTGGGGGAACACTGAAGCTTTCTTT
V: TRBV30; size: .; J: TRBJ1-4; D: .; CDR3: CAWSQGPAANEKLFF; DNA: TGTGCCTGGTCTCAAGGGCCGGCAGCAAATGAAAAACTGTTTTTT
V: TRBV18; size: .; J: TRBJ1-1; D: .; CDR3: CASSLDSEAFF; DNA: TGTGCCAGCTCTCTCGACAGTGAAGCTTTCTTT
V: TRBV30; size: .; J: TRBJ2-1; D: TRBD2; CDR3: CAWSPGLAAYNEQFF; DNA: TGTGCCTGGAGTCCGGGACTAGCGGCTTACAATGAGCAGTTCTTC
V: TRBV6-5; size: once; J: TRBJ2-1; D: .; CDR3: CASSYSRGSSYNEQFF; DNA: TGTGCCAGCAGTTACTCGAGAGGGAGCTCCTACAATGAGCAGTTCTTC
V: TRBV6-1; size: .; J: TRBJ2-5; D: .; CDR3: CASSLAYQETQYF; DNA: TGTGCCAGCAGTTTAGCGTACCAAGAGACCCAGTACTTC
V: TRBV7-9; size: once; J: TRBJ2-7; D: .; CDR3: CASQGGTQLDF; DNA: TGTGCCAGCCAGGGGGGGACCCAACTGGACTTC
V: TRBV5-6; size: .; J: TRBJ2-3; D: TRBD2; CDR3: CASSYQGLAAADTQYF; DNA: TGTGCCAGCAGCTACCAGGGACTAGCTGCGGCAGATACGCAGTATTTT
V: TRBV2; size: .; J: TRBJ1-2; D: TRBD1; CDR3: CASSRTGNGYTF; DNA: TGTGCCAGCAGCCGGACAGGGAATGGCTACACCTTC
V: TRBV5-8; size: .; J: TRBJ2-7; D: .; CDR3: CASRRGSYEQYF; DNA: TGTGCCAGCAGGCGGGGCTCCTACGAGCAGTACTTC
V: TRBV9; size: .; J: TRBJ2-5; D: .; CDR3: CASSVLGGQETQYF; DNA: TGTGCCAGCAGCGTCCTCGGAGGGCAAGAGACCCAGTACTTC
V: TRBV29-1; size: .; J: TRBJ1-1; D: .; CDR3: CSVERGSAFF; DNA: TGCAGCGTTGAACGTGGATCAGCTTTCTTT
V: TRBV5-1; size: few; J: TRBJ2-7; D: TRBD2; CDR3: CASSLSGRSYEQYF; DNA: TGCGCCAGCAGCTTGAGCGGGAGATCCTACGAGCAGTACTTC
V: TRBV30; size: .; J: TRBJ2-7; D: .; CDR3: CACATGASYEQYF; DNA: TGTGCCTGTGCGACAGGAGCATCCTACGAGCAGTACTTC
V: TRBV6-4; size: .; J: TRBJ2-3; D: TRBD1; CDR3: CASSDGKGAPSTDTQYF; DNA: TGTGCCAGCAGTGACGGGAAGGGGGCTCCCAGCACAGATACGCAGTATTTT
V: TRBV29-1; size: few; J: TRBJ2-5; D: .; CDR3: CSVFTGQETQYF; DNA: TGCAGCGTTTTCACAGGCCAAGAGACCCAGTACTTC
V: TRBV30; size: .; J: TRBJ2-7; D: TRBD2; CDR3: CAWRRLAGNYEQYF; DNA: TGCGCCTGGAGGCGACTAGCGGGGAACTACGAGCAGTACTTC
V: TRBV29-1; size: .; J: TRBJ2-7; D: .; CDR3: CSVVWGGHEQYF; DNA: TGCAGCGTTGTCTGGGGGGGCCACGAGCAGTACTTC
V: TRBV4-3; size: .; J: TRBJ1-2; D: .; CDR3: CASSQVQDSYGYTF; DNA: TGCGCCAGCAGCCAAGTCCAGGACTCCTATGGCTACACCTTC
V: TRBV29-1; size: few; J: TRBJ2-3; D: .; CDR3: CSGRYSDTQYF; DNA: TGCAGCGGGAGGTATTCAGATACGCAGTATTTT
V: TRBV29-1; size: .; J: TRBJ2-3; D: TRBD1; CDR3: CSVEGGTGFTDTQYF; DNA: TGCAGCGTTGAAGGAGGGACAGGGTTCACAGATACGCAGTATTTT
V: TRBV19; size: .; J: TRBJ1-5; D: .; CDR3: CASLGQLNQPQHF; DNA: TGTGCCAGCCTGGGGCAGTTGAATCAGCCCCAGCATTTT
V: TRBV29-1; size: few; J: TRBJ2-1; D: .; CDR3: CSVGKEYNEQFF; DNA: TGCAGCGTTGGGAAGGAATACAATGAGCAGTTCTTC
V: TRBV18; size: .; J: TRBJ2-7; D: TRBD2; CDR3: CASSPGLAEPYEQYF; DNA: TGTGCCAGCTCACCAGGTCTAGCGGAACCCTACGAGCAGTACTTC
V: TRBV27; size: .; J: TRBJ2-7; D: TRBD2; CDR3: CASSLSGTSVPYF; DNA: TGTGCCAGCAGCTTATCCGGGACTAGCGTGCCCTACTTC
V: TRBV4-3; size: .; J: TRBJ2-1; D: TRBD2; CDR3: CASSQHIAGVSYNEQFF; DNA: TGCGCCAGCAGCCAACATATAGCGGGAGTGAGCTACAATGAGCAGTTCTTC
V: TRBV30; size: .; J: TRBJ1-1; D: .; CDR3: CAWKQQNTEAFF; DNA: TGTGCCTGGAAACAGCAGAACACTGAAGCTTTCTTT
V: TRBV7-2; size: few; J: TRBJ1-3; D: .; CDR3: CASSPSGNTIYF; DNA: TGTGCCAGCAGCCCGAGCGGAAACACCATATATTTT
V: TRBV28; size: .; J: TRBJ1-1; D: .; CDR3: CASSPTGTNTEAFF; DNA: TGTGCCAGCTCCCCAACAGGGACGAACACTGAAGCTTTCTTT
V: TRBV4-1; size: .; J: TRBJ1-2; D: .; CDR3: CASSQDNNYGYTF; DNA: TGCGCCAGCAGCCAAGACAATAACTATGGCTACACCTTC
V: TRBV4-1; size: .; J: TRBJ1-2; D: .; CDR3: CASSQGAGWELYGYTF; DNA: TGCGCCAGCAGCCAAGGAGCAGGGTGGGAATTATATGGCTACACCTTC
V: TRBV29-1; size: .; J: TRBJ2-5; D: .; CDR3: CSVVGEETQYF; DNA: TGCAGCGTTGTTGGGGAAGAGACCCAGTACTTC
V: TRBV29-1; size: .; J: TRBJ2-2; D: .; CDR3: CSVEPVGGELFF; DNA: TGCAGCGTTGAACCCGTGGGAGGGGAGCTGTTTTTT
V: TRBV19; size: .; J: TRBJ1-2; D: .; CDR3: CASSIDPATHGYTF; DNA: TGTGCCAGTAGTATAGATCCTGCAACCCATGGCTACACCTTC
V: TRBV30; size: few; J: TRBJ2-1; D: .; CDR3: CAYNEQFF; DNA: TGTGCCTATAATGAGCAGTTCTTC
V: TRBV30; size: .; J: TRBJ1-2; D: .; CDR3: CAWSPPAVWASYGYTF; DNA: TGTGCCTGGAGTCCGCCGGCTGTTTGGGCCTCCTATGGCTACACCTTC
V: TRBV29-1; size: once; J: TRBJ1-5; D: TRBD1; CDR3: CSDSDRENQPQHF; DNA: TGCAGCGATTCGGACAGGGAGAATCAGCCCCAGCATTTT
V: TRBV29-1; size: once; J: TRBJ2-2; D: .; CDR3: CSVVPINTGELFF; DNA: TGCAGCGTTGTACCGATAAACACCGGGGAGCTGTTTTTT